The T cell receptor beta chain described here comes from a study of shared clonotypes between healthy human individuals. Profiling relied on immunoSEQ multiplex PCR, and the TCRdb table lists in-frame clones only, not all of them. The repertoire has about 1.1 million clones, 70% to 80% of them found once; the top ten carry 0.89%. This clone counts as medium-sized. Per germline, CDR1 SNHLY and CDR2 FYNNEI. V gave up 4 bases and J gave up 10 bases; unmatched junction bases: 3. CDR3 length: 12 residues. Sequenced sample: memory CD4+ T cells from PBMCs. Subset noted: CD45RA-negative fraction. V and J are TRBV2 and TRBJ1-4, with TRBD1 matching over 7 bases. The receptor was derived from a man between 18 and 35 years old in good health. Some clones in this sample may be carry-over from other donors' samples. CDR3 coding DNA: TGTGCCAGCAGTGGGGCAGGGGGAAAACTGTTTTTT. Amino acids: CASSGAGGKLFF.